The clone carrying this T cell receptor (beta chain) was counted only a few times. Its matching antigen is unknown. The study ran its PCR with 60 Vbeta and 13 Jbeta primers. Per the authors' pipeline: As a later analysis found, there were tens of millions of unique TCR beta chains, of which some 10 million were shared. This table comes from immunoSEQ multiplex PCR, and its TCRdb copy is limited to in-frame clones, with some not included. From that table come the V and J calls and clone size; the DNA was used to work out D and trimming. The table has 150,000 to 200,000 clones, 65% to 90% seen once. V trimming: 0 bases; J trimming: 7 bases; junction bases outside the gene matches: 15. Per germline, CDR1 SGHRS and CDR2 YFSETQ. This CDR3 is 17 amino acids long. These data originate in a study of cytomegalovirus exposure and HLA in healthy donors. Study-level results: Later genetic work tied a missense DCLRE1C variant to beta-chain V and J trimming. Several of the most significant clusters appeared linked to common viral pathogens, based on a later analysis.

The specimen sequenced was PBMCs. V gene TRBV5-1 combines with J gene TRBJ1-2; 7 bases line up with TRBD1. The sequence came from a woman in her fifties or sixties in good health and CMV-seronegative. The CDR3 here is CASSLGDSDPGVFGYTF. The CDR3 DNA follows: TGCGCCAGCAGCTTGGGGGACAGTGACCCCGGAGTCTTTGGCTACACCTTC.